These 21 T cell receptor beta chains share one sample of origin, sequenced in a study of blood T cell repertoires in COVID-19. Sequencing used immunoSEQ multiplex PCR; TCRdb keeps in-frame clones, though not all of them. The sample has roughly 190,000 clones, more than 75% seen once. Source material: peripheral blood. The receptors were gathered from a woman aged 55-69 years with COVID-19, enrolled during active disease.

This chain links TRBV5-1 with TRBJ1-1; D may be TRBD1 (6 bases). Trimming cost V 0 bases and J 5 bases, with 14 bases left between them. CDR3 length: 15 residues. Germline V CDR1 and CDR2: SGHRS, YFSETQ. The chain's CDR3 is CASSLAGGANTEAFF. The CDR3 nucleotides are TGCGCCAGCAGCTTGGCCGGGGGGGCGAATACTGAAGCTTTCTTT.

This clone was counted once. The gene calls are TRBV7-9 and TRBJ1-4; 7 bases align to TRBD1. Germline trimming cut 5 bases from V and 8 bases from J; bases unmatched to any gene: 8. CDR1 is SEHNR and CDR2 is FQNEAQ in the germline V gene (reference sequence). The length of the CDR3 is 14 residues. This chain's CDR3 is CASSKDRVGEKLFF. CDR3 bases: TGTGCCAGCAGCAAAGACAGGGTTGGGGAAAAACTGTTTTTT.

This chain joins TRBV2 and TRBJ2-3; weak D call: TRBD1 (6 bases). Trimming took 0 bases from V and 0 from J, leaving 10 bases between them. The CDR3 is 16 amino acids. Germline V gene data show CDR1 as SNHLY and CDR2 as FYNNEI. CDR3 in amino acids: CASSEARGSSTDTQYF. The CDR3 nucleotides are TGTGCCAGCAGTGAAGCGAGGGGGAGTAGCACAGATACGCAGTATTTT.

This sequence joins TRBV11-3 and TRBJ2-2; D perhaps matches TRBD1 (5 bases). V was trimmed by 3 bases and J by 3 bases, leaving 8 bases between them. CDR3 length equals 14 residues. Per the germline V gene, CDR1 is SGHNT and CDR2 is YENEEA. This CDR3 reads CASSFNRHTGELFF. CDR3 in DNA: TGTGCCAGCAGCTTTAACAGGCACACCGGGGAGCTGTTTTTT.

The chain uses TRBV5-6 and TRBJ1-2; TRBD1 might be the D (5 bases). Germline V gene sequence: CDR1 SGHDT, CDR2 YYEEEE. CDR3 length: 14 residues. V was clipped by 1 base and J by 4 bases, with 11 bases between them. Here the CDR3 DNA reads TGTGCCAGCAGCTTGATCAGGGCGCGCTATGGCTACACCTTC. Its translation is CASSLIRARYGYTF.

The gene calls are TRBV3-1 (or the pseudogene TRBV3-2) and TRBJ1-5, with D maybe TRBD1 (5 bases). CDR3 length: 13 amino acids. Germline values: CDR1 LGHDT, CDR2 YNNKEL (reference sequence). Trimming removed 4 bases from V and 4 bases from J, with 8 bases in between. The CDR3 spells CASSRDLNQPQHF. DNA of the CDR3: TGTGCCAGCAGCCGGGACTTGAATCAGCCCCAGCATTTT.

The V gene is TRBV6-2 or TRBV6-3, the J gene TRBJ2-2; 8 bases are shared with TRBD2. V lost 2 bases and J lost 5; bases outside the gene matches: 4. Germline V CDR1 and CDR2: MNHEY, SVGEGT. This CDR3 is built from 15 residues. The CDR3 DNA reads TGTGCCAGCAGTTACCCAGCGGGAGATACCGGGGAGCTGTTTTTT. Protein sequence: CASSYPAGDTGELFF.

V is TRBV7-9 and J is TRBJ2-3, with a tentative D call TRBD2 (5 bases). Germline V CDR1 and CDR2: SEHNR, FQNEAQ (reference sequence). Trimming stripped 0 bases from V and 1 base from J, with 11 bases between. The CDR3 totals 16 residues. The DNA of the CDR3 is TGTGCCAGCAGCTTAGCCGCCGGGAAAGGCACAGATACGCAGTATTTT. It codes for CASSLAAGKGTDTQYF.

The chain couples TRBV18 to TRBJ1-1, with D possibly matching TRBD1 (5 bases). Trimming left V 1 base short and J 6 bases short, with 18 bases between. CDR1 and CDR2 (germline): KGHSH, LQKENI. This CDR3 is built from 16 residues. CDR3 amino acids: CASSPRGRTRSSEAFF. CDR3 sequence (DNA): TGTGCCAGCTCACCACGGGGAAGGACACGGTCTTCTGAAGCTTTCTTT.

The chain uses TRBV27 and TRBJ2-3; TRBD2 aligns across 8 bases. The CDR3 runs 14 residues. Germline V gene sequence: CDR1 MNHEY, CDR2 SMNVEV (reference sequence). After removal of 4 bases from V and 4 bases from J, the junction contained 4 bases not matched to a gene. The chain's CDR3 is CASSSGLAADTQYF. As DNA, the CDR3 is TGTGCCAGCAGTTCCGGACTAGCCGCAGATACGCAGTATTTT.

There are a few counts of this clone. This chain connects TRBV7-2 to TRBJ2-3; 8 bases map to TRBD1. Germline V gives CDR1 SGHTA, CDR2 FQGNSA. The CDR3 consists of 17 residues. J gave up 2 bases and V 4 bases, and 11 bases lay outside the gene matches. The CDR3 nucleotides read TGTGCCAGCAGCTCTTACCTCTACAGGGGGGCCACAGATACGCAGTATTTT. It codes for CASSSYLYRGATDTQYF.

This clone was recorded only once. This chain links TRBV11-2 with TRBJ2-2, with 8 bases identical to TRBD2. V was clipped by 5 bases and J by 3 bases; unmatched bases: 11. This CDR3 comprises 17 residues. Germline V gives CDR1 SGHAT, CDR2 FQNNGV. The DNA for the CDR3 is TGTGCCAGCAGCCCTACACGGACTAGCATCTACACCGGGGAGCTGTTTTTT. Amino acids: CASSPTRTSIYTGELFF.

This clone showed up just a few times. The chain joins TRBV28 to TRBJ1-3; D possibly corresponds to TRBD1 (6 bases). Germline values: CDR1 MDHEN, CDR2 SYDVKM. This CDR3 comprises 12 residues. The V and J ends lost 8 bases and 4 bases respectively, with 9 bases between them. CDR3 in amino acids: CASLQGGNTIYF. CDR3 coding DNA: TGTGCCAGCTTACAGGGCGGAAACACCATATATTTT. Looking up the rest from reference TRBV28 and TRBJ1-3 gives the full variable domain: DVKVTQSSRYLVKRTGEKVFLECVQDMDHENMFWYRQDPGLGLRLIYFSYDVKMKEKGDIPEGYSVSREKKERFSLILESASTNQTSMYLCASLQGGNTIYFGEGSWLTVV.

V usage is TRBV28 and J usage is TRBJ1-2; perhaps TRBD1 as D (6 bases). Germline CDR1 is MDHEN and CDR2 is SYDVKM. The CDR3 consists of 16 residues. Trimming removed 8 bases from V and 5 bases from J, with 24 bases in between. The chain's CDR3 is CASRDGPGTIAYGYTF. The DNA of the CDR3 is TGTGCCAGCCGAGACGGCCCCGGGACAATCGCATATGGCTACACCTTC.

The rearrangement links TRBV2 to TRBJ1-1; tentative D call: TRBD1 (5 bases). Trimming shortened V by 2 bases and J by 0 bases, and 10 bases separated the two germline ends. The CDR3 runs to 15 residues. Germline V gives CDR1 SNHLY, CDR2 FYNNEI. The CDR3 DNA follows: TGTGCCAGCAGTGAAACGGGGGTCCTGAACACTGAAGCTTTCTTT. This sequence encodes CASSETGVLNTEAFF.

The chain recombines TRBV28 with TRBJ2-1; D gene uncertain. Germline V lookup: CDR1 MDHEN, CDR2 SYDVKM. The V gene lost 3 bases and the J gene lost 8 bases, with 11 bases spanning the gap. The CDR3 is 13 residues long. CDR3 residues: CASSFLHRDEQFF. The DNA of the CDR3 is TGTGCCAGCAGTTTTCTCCATCGGGATGAGCAGTTCTTC.

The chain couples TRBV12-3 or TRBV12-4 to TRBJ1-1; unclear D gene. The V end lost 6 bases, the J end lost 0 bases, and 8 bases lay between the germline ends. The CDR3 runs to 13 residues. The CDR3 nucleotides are TGTGCCAGCAGCCTCTTTATGAACACTGAAGCTTTCTTT. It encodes CASSLFMNTEAFF.

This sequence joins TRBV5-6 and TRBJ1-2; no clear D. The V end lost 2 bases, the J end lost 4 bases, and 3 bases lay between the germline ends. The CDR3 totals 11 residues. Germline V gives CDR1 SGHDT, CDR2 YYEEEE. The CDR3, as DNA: TGTGCCAGCAGCTTAGCCTATGGCTACACCTTC. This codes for CASSLAYGYTF.

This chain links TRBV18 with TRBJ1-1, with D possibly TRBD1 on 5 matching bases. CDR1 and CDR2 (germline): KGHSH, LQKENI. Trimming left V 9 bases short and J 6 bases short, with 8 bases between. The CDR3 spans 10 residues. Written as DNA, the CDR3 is TGTGCCAGTGCAGGGCCTGAAGCTTTCTTT. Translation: CASAGPEAFF.

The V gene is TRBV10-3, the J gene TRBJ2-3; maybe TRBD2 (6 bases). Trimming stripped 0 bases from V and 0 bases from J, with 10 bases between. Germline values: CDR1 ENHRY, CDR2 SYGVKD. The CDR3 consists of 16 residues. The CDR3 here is CAISESGGLSTDTQYF. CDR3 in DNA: TGTGCCATCAGTGAGTCGGGAGGTCTCAGCACAGATACGCAGTATTTT.

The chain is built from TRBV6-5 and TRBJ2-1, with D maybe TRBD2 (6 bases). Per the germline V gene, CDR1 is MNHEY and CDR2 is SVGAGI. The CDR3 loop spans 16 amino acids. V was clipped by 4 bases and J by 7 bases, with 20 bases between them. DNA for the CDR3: TGTGCCAGCAGTTTCGACGGGAAAACGGGAGTTAATGAGCAGTTCTTC. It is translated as CASSFDGKTGVNEQFF.